This entry describes one T cell receptor beta chain. This entry is derived from a study of blood T cell repertoires in COVID-19. Participants came from about 24 US areas, aged about 18 to 90 years. CDR1 is MNHEY and CDR2 is SVGEGT in the germline V gene. The CDR3 contains 13 residues. V dropped 6 bases and J dropped 11; count of bases not matched to a gene: 6. Produced via immunoSEQ multiplex PCR; TCRdb's table is partial and in-frame only. The repertoire holds fewer than 400,000 clones, with about 83% as singletons. The sequencing sample was made of PBMCs or T cells enriched from blood (not recorded which). The source is a woman aged 45-65 years who had recovered from COVID-19. This chain joins TRBV6-2 or TRBV6-3 and TRBJ1-6; 8 bases map to TRBD1. The CDR3 coding sequence is TGTGCCAGCAGCCTTGGACAGGGCCCACCCCTCCACTTT. It codes for CASSLGQGPPLHF.